This is a list of T cell receptor beta chains from one sample in a study of brain T cells in children with intractable seizures. Clones were sequenced by immunoSEQ multiplex PCR, and TCRdb holds only the in-frame ones, with some missing. The sample lists some 62,000 clones, 90% to 96% occurring once. Sequences were derived from peripheral blood, sampled at surgery. These receptors came from a boy in the first two years of life with focal cortical dysplasia and intractable seizures. The CDR3 runs from the conserved cysteine through the conserved F or W. The D gene is left open where the match is weak. Clone size is stated in some rows and not others, as once, few, many or a class when expanded.

clone size: once; J gene: TRBJ1-1; D gene: -; V gene: TRBV7-9; CDR3 protein: CASSSPPEAFF; CDR3 DNA: TGTGCCAGCAGTTCACCCCCTGAAGCTTTCTTT
clone size: -; J gene: TRBJ1-3; D gene: -; V gene: TRBV19; CDR3 protein: CASTRAGVEGSGNTIYF; CDR3 DNA: TGTGCCAGTACTAGGGCAGGGGTAGAGGGGTCTGGAAACACCATATATTTT
clone size: -; J gene: TRBJ2-1; D gene: -; V gene: TRBV7-2; CDR3 protein: CASSLVAGYEQFF; CDR3 DNA: TGTGCCAGCAGCTTAGTCGCGGGGTATGAGCAGTTCTTC
clone size: once; J gene: TRBJ2-1; D gene: TRBD2; V gene: TRBV2; CDR3 protein: CASKGLAGSSYNEQFF; CDR3 DNA: TGTGCCAGCAAAGGACTAGCGGGGAGCTCCTACAATGAGCAGTTCTTC
clone size: -; J gene: TRBJ2-1; D gene: TRBD2; V gene: TRBV11-2; CDR3 protein: CASSSGLAPYNEQFF; CDR3 DNA: TGTGCCAGCAGCTCCGGACTAGCGCCTTACAATGAGCAGTTCTTC
clone size: -; J gene: TRBJ1-6; D gene: -; V gene: TRBV5-1; CDR3 protein: CASSLAIGMGDSPLHF; CDR3 DNA: TGCGCCAGCAGCTTGGCCATCGGGATGGGGGATTCACCCCTCCACTTT
clone size: -; J gene: TRBJ2-1; D gene: TRBD2; V gene: TRBV15; CDR3 protein: CATRLGLAGYYNEQFF; CDR3 DNA: TGTGCCACCAGACTGGGACTAGCGGGTTACTACAATGAGCAGTTCTTC
clone size: -; J gene: TRBJ1-1; D gene: TRBD1; V gene: TRBV5-4; CDR3 protein: CASSLGRGRTEAFF; CDR3 DNA: TGTGCCAGCAGCTTGGGGAGGGGGCGAACTGAAGCTTTCTTT
clone size: -; J gene: TRBJ2-7; D gene: -; V gene: TRBV4-1; CDR3 protein: CASSPSHSSSSYEQYF; CDR3 DNA: TGCGCCAGCAGCCCCAGTCACTCCTCGAGCTCCTACGAGCAGTACTTC
clone size: -; J gene: TRBJ1-2; D gene: -; V gene: TRBV29-1; CDR3 protein: CSVLQGNYGYTF; CDR3 DNA: TGCAGCGTGTTACAGGGCAACTATGGCTACACCTTC
clone size: -; J gene: TRBJ2-1; D gene: -; V gene: TRBV5-4; CDR3 protein: CASSWGRLLDEQFF; CDR3 DNA: TGTGCCAGCAGCTGGGGTAGACTGTTGGATGAGCAGTTCTTC
clone size: -; J gene: TRBJ1-5; D gene: -; V gene: TRBV6-5; CDR3 protein: CACHRGVGNQPQHF; CDR3 DNA: TGTGCCTGCCACCGAGGGGTAGGAAATCAGCCCCAGCATTTT
clone size: once; J gene: TRBJ2-5; D gene: TRBD2; V gene: TRBV3-1/TRBV3-2; CDR3 protein: CASSQDFPGGKQETQYF; CDR3 DNA: TGTGCCAGCAGCCAAGATTTTCCGGGAGGGAAACAAGAGACCCAGTACTTC
clone size: -; J gene: TRBJ2-2; D gene: -; V gene: TRBV24-1; CDR3 protein: CATSDHRLTGELFF; CDR3 DNA: TGTGCCACCAGTGATCACAGGTTAACCGGGGAGCTGTTTTTT
clone size: -; J gene: TRBJ2-3; D gene: -; V gene: TRBV28; CDR3 protein: CASSLRDPLHTQYF; CDR3 DNA: TGTGCCAGCAGTTTGCGGGACCCACTTCATACGCAGTATTTT
clone size: -; J gene: TRBJ2-7; D gene: -; V gene: TRBV9; CDR3 protein: CASSDGSYEQYF; CDR3 DNA: TGTGCCAGCAGCGACGGTAGCTACGAGCAGTACTTC
clone size: -; J gene: TRBJ1-5; D gene: -; V gene: TRBV5-1; CDR3 protein: CASSSHSNQPQHF; CDR3 DNA: TGCGCCAGCAGCTCCCATAGCAATCAGCCCCAGCATTTT
clone size: once; J gene: TRBJ1-1; D gene: TRBD1; V gene: TRBV6-1; CDR3 protein: CASSELGTGAGSAFF; CDR3 DNA: TGTGCCAGCAGTGAACTGGGGACAGGGGCAGGTTCAGCTTTCTTT
clone size: -; J gene: TRBJ2-2; D gene: -; V gene: TRBV4-1; CDR3 protein: CASSQGLRATNTGELFF; CDR3 DNA: TGCGCCAGCAGCCAAGGACTGCGGGCAACGAACACCGGGGAGCTGTTTTTT
clone size: -; J gene: TRBJ2-2; D gene: TRBD2; V gene: TRBV11-3; CDR3 protein: CASSLGGLAGENTGELFF; CDR3 DNA: TGTGCCAGCAGCTTAGGTGGCCTAGCGGGGGAGAACACCGGGGAGCTGTTTTTT
clone size: -; J gene: TRBJ2-2; D gene: -; V gene: TRBV4-2; CDR3 protein: CASSQVVLARDTGELFF; CDR3 DNA: TGTGCCAGCAGCCAAGTAGTCCTAGCCCGAGACACCGGGGAGCTGTTTTTT
clone size: -; J gene: TRBJ1-5; D gene: -; V gene: TRBV10-3; CDR3 protein: CAISTGTNNQPQHF; CDR3 DNA: TGTGCCATCAGCACCGGGACAAACAATCAGCCCCAGCATTTT
clone size: -; J gene: TRBJ2-3; D gene: -; V gene: TRBV6-2/TRBV6-3; CDR3 protein: CASSPFSDTQYF; CDR3 DNA: TGTGCCAGCAGTCCATTCTCAGATACGCAGTATTTT
clone size: -; J gene: TRBJ2-3; D gene: -; V gene: TRBV5-1; CDR3 protein: CASSLEGRDTDTQYF; CDR3 DNA: TGCGCCAGCAGCTTGGAGGGGCGGGACACAGATACGCAGTATTTT
clone size: -; J gene: TRBJ1-4; D gene: TRBD1; V gene: TRBV18; CDR3 protein: CASSRNRGTNEKLFF; CDR3 DNA: TGTGCCAGCTCACGAAACAGGGGAACTAATGAAAAACTGTTTTTT
clone size: -; J gene: TRBJ2-2; D gene: -; V gene: TRBV4-1; CDR3 protein: CASSRQGIGELFF; CDR3 DNA: TGCGCCAGCAGCCGTCAGGGCATCGGGGAGCTGTTTTTT
clone size: few; J gene: TRBJ1-5; D gene: -; V gene: TRBV19; CDR3 protein: CASSMRRQDLNQPQHF; CDR3 DNA: TGTGCCAGTAGTATGAGGAGACAGGACCTCAATCAGCCCCAGCATTTT
clone size: once; J gene: TRBJ2-5; D gene: TRBD2; V gene: TRBV7-2; CDR3 protein: CASSRQTSPSETQYF; CDR3 DNA: TGTGCCAGCAGCAGACAGACTAGCCCCTCAGAGACCCAGTACTTC
clone size: -; J gene: TRBJ2-7; D gene: TRBD2; V gene: TRBV27; CDR3 protein: CASSLRREGEQYF; CDR3 DNA: TGTGCCAGCAGTTTAAGGCGGGAGGGCGAGCAGTACTTC
clone size: -; J gene: TRBJ2-5; D gene: -; V gene: TRBV6-5; CDR3 protein: CASTGQYQETQYF; CDR3 DNA: TGTGCCAGCACCGGACAGTACCAAGAGACCCAGTACTTC
clone size: -; J gene: TRBJ2-3; D gene: -; V gene: TRBV6-5; CDR3 protein: CASRESGRTDTQYF; CDR3 DNA: TGTGCCAGCAGGGAGTCAGGAAGGACAGATACGCAGTATTTT
clone size: -; J gene: TRBJ2-5; D gene: TRBD2; V gene: TRBV5-1; CDR3 protein: CASSLASGVIWETQYF; CDR3 DNA: TGCGCCAGCAGCTTGGCTAGCGGGGTGATATGGGAGACCCAGTACTTC
clone size: -; J gene: TRBJ1-3; D gene: -; V gene: TRBV18; CDR3 protein: CASSPTVGESTGNTIYF; CDR3 DNA: TGTGCCAGCTCACCCACGGTGGGAGAAAGTACTGGAAACACCATATATTTT
clone size: -; J gene: TRBJ1-3; D gene: -; V gene: TRBV7-9; CDR3 protein: CASSLATTGLLGNTIYF; CDR3 DNA: TGTGCCAGCAGCTTAGCGACGACAGGCCTATTGGGAAACACCATATATTTT
clone size: -; J gene: TRBJ2-3; D gene: TRBD2; V gene: TRBV15; CDR3 protein: CATSRAGTRTGDTQYF; CDR3 DNA: TGTGCCACCAGCAGAGCCGGGACTAGGACCGGAGATACGCAGTATTTT
clone size: once; J gene: TRBJ1-5; D gene: TRBD1; V gene: TRBV7-3; CDR3 protein: CASSLTGSNQPQHF; CDR3 DNA: TGTGCCAGCAGCTTGACAGGGAGCAATCAGCCCCAGCATTTT
clone size: -; J gene: TRBJ2-1; D gene: TRBD2; V gene: TRBV7-2; CDR3 protein: CASRILAGGVNEQFF; CDR3 DNA: TGTGCCAGCAGAATACTAGCGGGAGGTGTCAATGAGCAGTTCTTC